This T cell receptor (beta chain) was obtained from a study of shared clonotypes between healthy human individuals (dated by TCRdb to about 2020). Broadly, across the study: A few men and two women, aged 18 to 49 years, made up the cohort. Leukapheresis yielded between about 0.85 and 10 billion PBMCs per donor. To estimate repertoire size and how much clonotype sharing occurs between individuals, the study deeply sequenced the blood TCR repertoires of five healthy adults. For each donor, CD4 naive and CD4 memory were each run on three plates, CD8 naive on two plates, and CD8 memory on one plate. To increase sequencing depth and limit assay-specific biases, different laboratories used diverse techniques to prepare libraries and sequence TCR repertoires. Study-wide findings and limitations: Because the study included only a small number of donors, the genetic and exposure-history diversity represented was limited. Compared with non-shared clonotypes, clonotypes shared by all four sorted-subset donors had higher generation probabilities. Naive subsets generally had larger estimated clonotype richness than memory subsets. Rarefaction of sorted-subset datasets indicated incomplete sequencing despite the large sequencing depth. Sampling was restricted to blood, and TCR repertoires in tissues likely differ from the TCR repertoires found in blood. Based on pairwise subsampling, the degree of clonotype sharing among donors was expected to be affected by sequencing depth. When a handful of donors were compared, the shared fraction of clonotypes was 5% to 6.5% for naive CD4, around 3.5% for naive CD8, 2% to 2.5% for memory CD4, and approximately 0.4% for memory CD8.

Donors were healthy HIV-negative adults with no recently reported acute infections or vaccinations. Only Caucasian adults living in Nashville, Tennessee, USA were represented among the donors. CD4+ T cells were enriched by magnetic negative selection; naive cells were then positively selected on CD45RA, and the negative fraction formed the memory subset. After blood collection by leukapheresis, PBMCs were isolated using Ficoll-Histopaque density gradient centrifugation and then cryopreserved in the vapor phase of liquid nitrogen. Analytical flow cytometry was used to check the purity and quantity of every magnetically sorted T cell population. Genomic DNA was isolated from every sorted fraction and measured by UV absorbance on a Nanodrop 2000c. Spanning cysteine to phenylalanine, the CDR3 consists of 13 amino acids. The entry retains the CDR3 DNA only, 39 bases that are in frame from base 1. Trimming at the junction amounts to 2 bases on V and 7 bases on J, and the germline ends lie 9 bases apart. As encoded in the germline V gene, CDR1 is SGHAT while CDR2 is FQNNGV.

Using the deep immunoSEQ assay, multiplex PCR amplified TCR CDR3 regions from genomic DNA. Genomic DNA extracted from each cell subset was distributed evenly over all wells of several immunoSEQ 96-well plates, and each plate served as one replicate. For sorted subsets, about 200 ng genomic DNA, equal to tens of thousands of T cell genomes, was loaded into each replicate PCR. Purified libraries were measured with a Qubit 3.0 fluorometer, size-checked on a Bioanalyzer 2100, and measured again with the KAPA Library Quantification kit. A separate single-read 150-cycle Illumina NextSeq 550 flow cell was used to sequence each immunoSEQ 96-well plate. As for the authors' bioinformatics: Because only junctional sequences without quality scores were contained in the immunoSEQ output, filtering matching that applied to full-length reads could not be performed. To assign V/J genes and CDR3, sequences were annotated against IMGT germline references using PyIR, a Python wrapper for IgBLAST v1.9. Reads were removed for weak V/J assignments (E-value above 1e-6), missing CDR3, stop codons, out-of-frame junctions, or ambiguous translated residues. A V3J clonotype was defined by an identical inferred V gene, J gene, and CDR3 amino acid sequence. Percentage overlap between repertoires was computed as shared unique clonotypes divided by the size of the smaller repertoire. Repertoire richness was assessed with RTK rarefaction, the Chao1 estimator, and Recon v2.1 estimates of unobserved clonotypes. OLGA was used to compute generation probabilities for all TCRbeta clonotypes that the gDNA method yielded from a handful of donors. Drawn from immuneACCESS, this table holds only the in-frame rearrangements with V and J called that TCRdb kept. Clones are partly lost; checked studies trace under half to an unresolved V gene and leave the rest unexplained. D and trimming were read from the DNA, whereas the V and J calls and clone size are those reported in that table. The sample table records fewer than 3 million clones; 85% to 95% of these occur just once. Clones ranked in the top ten supply approximately 0.39% of the sample.

In regard to this clone: Its antigen remains undetermined. One base away there is no much larger clone; base qualities are not given.

Sequenced input: naive CD4+ T cells from PBMCs. Reading the label with the study, this specimen's cell subset or site is: CD45RA+ positively selected. This TCR was recovered from a man aged 18 to 30 in good health. Some clones in this sample may be carry-over from other donors' samples. The chain couples TRBV11-2 to TRBJ1-3, with no confident D gene call. The DNA is TGTGCCAGCAGCTTATCGGCCGGGAACACCATATATTTT. This yields the protein CASSLSAGNTIYF.